Below, 32 T cell receptor beta chains from the same sample are listed, as sequenced in a study of Ad26.COV2.S vaccination and SARS-CoV-2 variants. The data were produced by immunoSEQ multiplex PCR, yet TCRdb's version contains in-frame clones alone and is incomplete. This repertoire shows some 300,000 clones, around 81% found once; its top ten account for approximately 2.2%. The treatment is: 19 received Ad26.COV2.S at low or high dose, single or two shots; 5 received placebo; per-sample allocation not given. Material that was analyzed had been drawn on day 63 after the first vaccine or placebo injection. The material was peripheral blood, obtained in a trial of Ad26.COV2.S vaccine versus placebo. These receptors all stem from a person between 18 and 60 years old who received the Ad26.COV2.S COVID-19 vaccine or a placebo.

V gene TRBV5-1 combines with J gene TRBJ1-3; no clear D. V lost 5 bases and J 0 bases, leaving 6 bases between the germline ends. Germline-derived CDR1 and CDR2 are SGHRS and YFSETQ. The CDR3 is 13 amino acids. The CDR3 is CASSHDSGNTIYF. As DNA, the CDR3 is TGCGCCAGCAGTCACGACTCTGGAAACACCATATATTTT. The full variable domain, in which reference TRBV5-1 and TRBJ1-3 provide the parts outside the CDR3, is KAGVTQTPRYLIKTRGQQVTLSCSPISGHRSVSWYQQTPGQGLQFLFEYFSETQRNKGNFPGRFSGRQFSNSRSEMNVSTLELGDSALYLCASSHDSGNTIYFGEGSWLTVV.

V usage is TRBV30 and J usage is TRBJ1-2; no firm D call. Per the germline V gene, CDR1 is GTSNPN and CDR2 is SVGIG (reference sequence). Between the trimmed V and J ends, which lost 2 bases and 2 bases, there was a span of 12 bases. The length of the CDR3 is 14 residues. CDR3 DNA: TGTGCCTGGAGTCAAAACCCAGGCAACTATGGCTACACCTTC. This translates into CAWSQNPGNYGYTF.

This clone occurred a few times. V gene TRBV10-1 combines with J gene TRBJ2-7; the D is unclear. The CDR3 sequence is 14 residues long. Per the germline V gene, CDR1 is WNHNN and CDR2 is SYGVQD (reference sequence). V lost 10 bases to trimming and J lost 2 bases, with 18 bases between them. For the CDR3, the DNA is TGCGCCACCATGGACGATCTTTTGACCTACGAGCAGTACTTC. Amino acid sequence: CATMDDLLTYEQYF.

This clone was seen a single time. The chain employs TRBV28 and TRBJ1-1; no clear D gene. Trimming stripped 6 bases from V and 1 base from J, with 15 bases between. The CDR3 spans 15 residues. Germline CDR1 is MDHEN and CDR2 is SYDVKM. CDR3 in amino acids: CASSSAITANTEAFF. DNA of the CDR3: TGTGCCAGCAGCTCGGCTATAACAGCGAACACTGAAGCTTTCTTT.

The chain joins TRBV12-3 or TRBV12-4 to TRBJ2-7; D is ambiguous. With 5 bases removed from V and 2 bases from J, the gap between germline ends came to 4 bases. The CDR3 runs to 11 residues. The CDR3: CASSPAYEQYF. CDR3 coding DNA: TGTGCCAGCAGTCCTGCCTACGAGCAGTACTTC.

The rearrangement uses TRBV7-8 and TRBJ1-3; unclear D gene. Trimming stripped 5 bases from V and 1 base from J, with 30 bases between. Germline assignment: CDR1 SGHVS and CDR2 FQNEAQ. This CDR3 is 21 amino acids long. CDR3 sequence: CASSPHGVNGWRSSSGNTIYF. Here the CDR3 DNA reads TGTGCCAGCAGCCCTCACGGGGTGAACGGTTGGAGGAGTTCGTCTGGAAACACCATATATTTT.

The rearrangement links TRBV28 to TRBJ2-5; the D gene is possibly TRBD2 (5 bases). Trimming left V 1 base short and J 3 bases short, with 15 bases between. Germline V gene lookup returns CDR1 MDHEN and CDR2 SYDVKM. CDR3 size: 16 residues. The CDR3 DNA is TGTGCCAGCAGTTTATCCATGAGAGGGTTGGAAGAGACCCAGTACTTC. Its translation: CASSLSMRGLEETQYF.

The rearrangement uses TRBV9 and TRBJ2-5, with D perhaps matching TRBD1 (6 bases). Germline CDR1 is SGDLS and CDR2 is YYNGEE. V was shortened by 0 bases and J by 1 base, with 13 bases between the two germline ends. The CDR3 has 16 amino acids. The DNA for the CDR3 is TGTGCCAGCAGCGTAGGGGCAGGGGTAGGCCAAGAGACCCAGTACTTC. It is translated as CASSVGAGVGQETQYF.

A remark on this clone: Other DNA sequences of this sample code for an identical CDR3. V is TRBV5-1 and J is TRBJ2-7; D call uncertain. V lost 2 bases, J lost 0 bases, and 6 bases lay in between. This CDR3 is 13 amino acids long. In germline, CDR1 is SGHRS, CDR2 YFSETQ. CDR3 nucleotides: TGCGCCAGCAGCTTTACCGCCTCCTACGAGCAGTACTTC. It encodes CASSFTASYEQYF. Together with reference TRBV5-1 and TRBJ2-7, the CDR3 gives the full variable domain: KAGVTQTPRYLIKTRGQQVTLSCSPISGHRSVSWYQQTPGQGLQFLFEYFSETQRNKGNFPGRFSGRQFSNSRSEMNVSTLELGDSALYLCASSFTASYEQYFGPGTRLTVT.

The rearrangement links TRBV27 to TRBJ1-1; a weak D match, TRBD1 (6 bases). Looked up from germline, CDR1 is MNHEY and CDR2 is SMNVEV (reference sequence). V shed 8 bases and J shed 0 bases, with 16 bases lying between them. The length of the CDR3 is 15 residues. Written as DNA, the CDR3 is TGTGCCAGCCTGAGGGTGGGGGCTCTGAACACTGAAGCTTTCTTT. The encoded protein is CASLRVGALNTEAFF.

This sequence joins TRBV4-2 and TRBJ2-5; no reliable D call. CDR1 is LGHNA and CDR2 is YNFKEQ in the germline V gene. The length of the CDR3 is 14 residues. V lost 1 base, J lost 4 bases, and 10 bases lay in between. DNA for the CDR3: TGTGCCAGCAGCCAAGGTTGGGTTTTAGAGACCCAGTACTTC. Amino acid sequence: CASSQGWVLETQYF.

The J gene is TRBJ2-7, the V gene TRBV10-3; 12 bases agree with TRBD1. The germline V gene encodes CDR1 ENHRY and CDR2 SYGVKD. The CDR3 runs to 15 residues. Trimming removed 2 bases from V and 8 bases from J; junction bases left unmatched: 7. The CDR3 is CAISERGQGAVKQYF. Here the CDR3 DNA reads TGTGCCATCAGTGAGAGGGGACAGGGGGCCGTAAAGCAGTACTTC.

This chain joins TRBV7-9 and TRBJ1-3; D gene ambiguous. Germline V lookup: CDR1 SEHNR, CDR2 FQNEAQ (reference sequence). The length of the CDR3 is 16 residues. The V end was cut by 0 bases, the J end by 0 bases, with 9 bases between. CDR3 coding DNA: TGTGCCAGCAGCTTAGCGGGCGGGATCTCTGGAAACACCATATATTTT. Protein product: CASSLAGGISGNTIYF.

For this clone: The junction does not match germline at one end; this may be a read error. This chain links TRBV2 with TRBJ1-2; 8 bases fit TRBD1. The CDR3 is 15 amino acids. The germline gives CDR1 SNHLY, CDR2 FYNNEI. This CDR3 is CASSEGTGINYGYTF. In nucleotides, the CDR3 is TGTGCCAGCAGTGAAGGGACAGGGATTAACTATGGTTACACCTTC.

The gene calls are TRBV10-3 and TRBJ1-6; the match to TRBD1 covers 7 bases. Germline V CDR1 and CDR2: ENHRY, SYGVKD. V lost 3 bases to trimming and J lost 9 bases; unmatched junction nucleotides: 5. CDR3 length: 14 residues. The CDR3: CAISDTPGGSPLHF. DNA of the CDR3: TGTGCCATCAGTGATACCCCAGGGGGTTCACCCCTCCACTTT.

This clone has a handful of counts. As DNA, the CDR3 is TGCGCCAGCAGCCCCTCGACAGCGAACACTGAAGCTTTCTTT. Translated: CASSPSTANTEAFF. This rearrangement joins TRBV5-1 to TRBJ1-1; D may be TRBD1 (5 bases). The CDR3 covers 14 residues. V dropped 4 bases and J dropped 1 base, with 11 bases sitting between them. Germline CDR1 is SGHRS and CDR2 is YFSETQ.

The chain employs TRBV19 and TRBJ2-7; 8 bases are shared with TRBD1. The V gene end was trimmed by 5 bases and the J gene end by 2 bases; junction bases not matched to a gene: 2. Per the germline V gene, CDR1 is LNHDA and CDR2 is SQIVND (reference sequence). The CDR3 totals 13 residues. CDR3 amino acids: CASSEQGAYEQYF. CDR3 nucleotides: TGTGCCAGTAGTGAACAGGGGGCCTACGAGCAGTACTTC.

This clone has just one count. The V and J genes are TRBV7-2 and TRBJ1-6, with D perhaps matching TRBD1 (5 bases). Trimming removed 1 base at V and 8 bases at J, with 15 bases between. The CDR3 runs 16 residues. Germline V gene data show CDR1 as SGHTA and CDR2 as FQGNSA. The CDR3 DNA reads TGTGCCAGCAGCTTAGGGGTAGGCCTAGGGGATTCACCCCTCCACTTT. Its translation is CASSLGVGLGDSPLHF. Combining the CDR3 with reference TRBV7-2 and TRBJ1-6 gives the whole variable domain GAGVSQSPSNKVTEKGKDVELRCDPISGHTALYWYRQSLGQGLEFLIYFQGNSAPDKSGLPSDRFSAERTGGSVSTLTIQRTQQEDSAVYLCASSLGVGLGDSPLHFGNGTRLTVT.

The rearrangement links TRBV10-3 to TRBJ1-1; D is undetermined. The ends were cut back, 0 bases at V and 11 bases at J, with 13 bases in the middle. The CDR3 extends over 13 amino acids. Germline assignment: CDR1 ENHRY and CDR2 SYGVKD. Here the CDR3 DNA reads TGTGCCATCAGTGAGTCGGCACCGCCGGGGGCTTTCTTT. Encoded protein: CAISESAPPGAFF.

The rearrangement links TRBV29-1 to TRBJ2-2; D unclear. The CDR3 loop spans 15 amino acids. Between the trimmed V and J ends, which lost 5 bases and 1 base, there was a span of 14 bases. Germline CDR1 is SQVTM and CDR2 is ANQGSEA. CDR3 sequence reads: CSVSAPAENTGELFF. The CDR3 nucleotides read TGCAGCGTTTCAGCCCCGGCGGAGAACACCGGGGAGCTGTTTTTT.

In its sample, this clone was seen once. The V gene is TRBV2, the J gene TRBJ2-3; D is unclear. The germline V gene encodes CDR1 SNHLY and CDR2 FYNNEI. The CDR3 sequence is 17 residues long. The V gene lost 2 bases and the J gene lost 0 bases, with 15 bases spanning the gap. As DNA, the CDR3 is TGTGCCAGCAGTGAAAGGCCTGGGATTTTTAGCACAGATACGCAGTATTTT. Its translation is CASSERPGIFSTDTQYF.

This clone has only a few counts. The chain recombines TRBV5-1 with TRBJ2-7; 7 bases align to TRBD1. J was trimmed by 1 base and V by 5 bases; bases with no gene match: 12. CDR3 length: 16 amino acids. Germline V gene sequence: CDR1 SGHRS, CDR2 YFSETQ. CDR3 residues: CASSSDRPTLSYEQYF. The CDR3 DNA reads TGCGCCAGCAGTTCGGACAGGCCGACTTTATCCTACGAGCAGTACTTC.

The CDR3 bases are TGTGCCAGTAGTATAGGGTGGCTAGCGGGAAGCTCCTACAATGAGCAGTTCTTC. This gives the protein CASSIGWLAGSSYNEQFF. This chain joins TRBV19 and TRBJ2-1; 9 nucleotides agree with TRBD2. V lost 1 base and J lost 0; bases outside the gene matches: 7. Looked up from germline, CDR1 is LNHDA and CDR2 is SQIVND (reference sequence). The CDR3 runs 18 residues.

The chain joins TRBV11-3 to TRBJ1-1; no clear D. Germline V gene lookup returns CDR1 SGHNT and CDR2 YENEEA. V was cut by 3 bases and J by 1 base, with 6 bases left in between. The CDR3 contains 13 residues. The CDR3 protein is CASSFSPNTEAFF. The DNA for the CDR3 is TGTGCCAGCAGCTTCTCCCCGAACACTGAAGCTTTCTTT.

The chain joins TRBV29-1 to TRBJ2-7; maybe TRBD1 (6 bases). Per germline, CDR1 SQVTM and CDR2 ANQGSEA. The CDR3 contains 14 residues. The V end lost 6 bases, the J end lost 4 bases, and 19 bases lay between the germline ends. The CDR3 DNA sequence: TGCAGCGTGGCACAGGGCTCCCCAGGGTACGAGCAGTACTTC. Its translation: CSVAQGSPGYEQYF.

The CDR3 DNA sequence: TGCGCCAGCAGCCAAATAGCGGGGGGCCGCTCCTACAATGAGCAGTTCTTC. This sequence encodes CASSQIAGGRSYNEQFF. V usage is TRBV4-1 and J usage is TRBJ2-1, with 10 bases lining up with TRBD2. The germline gives CDR1 MGHRA, CDR2 YSYEKL. The ends lost 2 bases at V and 0 bases at J; junction bases unmatched: 4. The CDR3 length is 17 residues.

The chain couples TRBV9 to TRBJ2-3; the match to TRBD2 covers 15 bases. CDR1 is SGDLS, CDR2 YYNGEE, per germline. V dropped 4 bases and J dropped 5; count of bases not matched to a gene: 11. This CDR3 has 18 amino acids. DNA of the CDR3: TGTGCCAGCAGCTTGAGGACTAGCGGGGGGGCTATCGGAGATACGCAGTATTTT. Protein: CASSLRTSGGAIGDTQYF.

The V and J genes are TRBV6-5 and TRBJ2-7; 10 nucleotides align to TRBD1. Unmatched junction bases numbered 8, after V lost 6 bases and J lost 6 bases. The CDR3 is made up of 14 amino acids. Per germline, CDR1 MNHEY and CDR2 SVGAGI. CDR3 protein: CASSRDRGPIEQYF. The CDR3 coding sequence is TGTGCCAGCAGCCGCGACAGGGGGCCTATCGAGCAGTACTTC.

This chain joins TRBV7-8 and TRBJ1-1; no clear D gene. V was cut by 2 bases and J by 1 base, with 8 bases left in between. Germline-derived CDR1 and CDR2 are SGHVS and FQNEAQ. The CDR3 runs to 14 residues. In nucleotides, the CDR3 is TGTGCCAGCAGCTTAATCCGGGAGAACACTGAAGCTTTCTTT. Amino acid sequence: CASSLIRENTEAFF.

This chain uses TRBV9 with TRBJ2-5; tentatively, D is TRBD1 (7 bases). Trimming took off 0 bases at V and 5 bases at J, with 11 bases between the two ends. The CDR3 runs 14 residues. Germline-derived CDR1 and CDR2 are SGDLS and YYNGEE. CDR3 in DNA: TGTGCCAGCAGCGTAGCGACAGGGAGGGAGACCCAGTACTTC. It specifies CASSVATGRETQYF.

This chain uses TRBV30 with TRBJ1-4; 8 bases align to TRBD1. V trimming: 7 bases; J trimming: 4 bases; junction bases outside the gene matches: 2. CDR1 and CDR2 from the germline V gene are GTSNPN and SVGIG (reference sequence). The CDR3 totals 12 residues. The CDR3 DNA reads as TGTGCCTTGGGACAGGTTAATGAAAAACTGTTTTTT. Translation gives CALGQVNEKLFF.

CDR3 sequence reads: CASSSRATGELFF. The CDR3 coding sequence is TGTGCCAGCAGCTCCCGAGCCACCGGGGAGCTGTTTTTT. The J gene is TRBJ2-2, the V gene TRBV13; no clear D gene. CDR3 length: 13 amino acids. The V end was cut by 4 bases, the J end by 4 bases, with 7 bases between. From germline, CDR1 is PRHDT and CDR2 FYEKMQ (reference sequence). Supplemented by reference TRBV13 and TRBJ2-2, the full variable domain reads AAGVIQSPRHLIKEKRETATLKCYPIPRHDTVYWYQQGPGQDPQFLISFYEKMQSDKGSIPDRFSAQQFSDYHSELNMSSLELGDSALYFCASSSRATGELFFGEGSRLTVL.